Below, 4 T cell receptor beta chains from the same sample are listed, as sequenced in a study of HIV-infected patients and healthy controls (dated by TCRdb to 2013 to 2016). The receptor library was made with 5' RACE. The sequencer was an Illumina MiSeq. TCRdb cleaned the public reads at Q25 with fastp, built clones with MiXCR and kept in-frame beta chains. Records with the same CDR3 protein are collapsed into one entry carrying the most frequent genes and DNA. Present in this sample are around 58,000 distinct CDR3 sequences, 15% to 20% of which were seen just once. The ten largest clones capture more than 1.3% of the sample. The sequencing sample was made of CD4+ T cells from blood. Every receptor here comes from a human donor in good health.

With regard to this clonotype: Since a much larger clone is just one base distant, this may be a read error. The chain combines TRBV20-1 with TRBJ2-3; no clear D gene. The CDR3 loop spans 12 amino acids. Germline V lookup: CDR1 DFQATT, CDR2 SNEGSKA (reference sequence). The CDR3 protein is CSARLGTNTQYF. In DNA, the CDR3 is TGCAGTGCTAGATTGGGCACAAATACGCAGTATTTT.

The V and J genes are TRBV18 and TRBJ2-1; a possible D gene is TRBD2 (5 bases). Germline lookup yields CDR1 KGHSH and CDR2 LQKENI. CDR3 length equals 15 residues. The ends were cut back, 3 bases at V and 10 bases at J, with 19 bases in the middle. The CDR3, as DNA: TGTGCCAGCTCACCGGGGATAGCGAGATACGGCGAGCAGTTCTTC. Encoded protein: CASSPGIARYGEQFF.

This clonotype appeared many times. This sequence joins TRBV6-1 and TRBJ1-1, with D possibly being TRBD1 (6 bases). The CDR3 is 15 residues long. Trimming pared 3 bases from V and 4 bases from J, leaving 15 bases between. Germline CDR1 is MNHNS and CDR2 is SASEGT. The CDR3 DNA reads TGTGCCAGCAGTGACGCGCGGATAGGGGGCACTGAAGCTTTCTTT. Translation: CASSDARIGGTEAFF.

The chain has TRBV11-3 and TRBJ1-3, with D perhaps TRBD1 (6 bases). CDR3 length equals 14 residues. Deletions cut 1 base from V and 6 bases from J, with 10 bases between. Germline V lookup: CDR1 SGHNT, CDR2 YENEEA. In nucleotides, the CDR3 is TGTGCCAGCAGCTTAGGAGGGGGACAAAACACCATATATTTT. Its protein product is CASSLGGGQNTIYF.